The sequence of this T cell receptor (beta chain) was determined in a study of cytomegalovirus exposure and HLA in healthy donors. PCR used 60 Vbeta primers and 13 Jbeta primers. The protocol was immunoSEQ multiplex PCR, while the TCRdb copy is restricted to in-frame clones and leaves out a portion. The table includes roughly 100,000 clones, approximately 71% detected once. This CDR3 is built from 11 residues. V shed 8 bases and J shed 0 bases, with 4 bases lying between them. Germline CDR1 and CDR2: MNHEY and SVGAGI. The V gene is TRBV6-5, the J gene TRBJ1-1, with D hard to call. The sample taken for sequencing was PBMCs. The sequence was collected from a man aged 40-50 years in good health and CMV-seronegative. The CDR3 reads CASSMNTEAFF. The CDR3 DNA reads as TGTGCCAGCTCCATGAACACTGAAGCTTTCTTT.